The 5 T cell receptor beta chains below come from one sample, sequenced in a study of cytomegalovirus exposure and HLA in healthy donors. The PCR was carried out with 60 Vbeta primers and 13 Jbeta primers. Profiling relied on immunoSEQ multiplex PCR, and the TCRdb table lists in-frame clones only, not all of them. The sample yields 170,000 or so clones, 77% seen once. Input material: PBMCs. Receptors originate from a woman in her twenties or thirties in good health and CMV-seropositive.

The CDR3 sequence: CSANRGTEAFF. The CDR3 nucleotides read TGCAGTGCCAACCGGGGCACTGAAGCTTTCTTT. V is TRBV20-1 and J is TRBJ1-1; D gene uncertain. V shed 6 bases and J shed 4 bases, with 9 bases lying between them. Germline V lookup: CDR1 DFQATT, CDR2 SNEGSKA (reference sequence). The CDR3 is made up of 11 amino acids.

J is TRBJ2-5 and V is TRBV6-5, with 9 bases that match TRBD2. This CDR3 is 13 amino acids long. After removal of 5 bases from V and 4 bases from J, the junction contained 2 bases not matched to a gene. Germline CDR1 and CDR2: MNHEY and SVGAGI. The CDR3 coding sequence is TGTGCCAGCAGTCTAGCGGGACTAGAGACCCAGTACTTC. It is translated as CASSLAGLETQYF.

The V call is TRBV6-6, the J call TRBJ1-5, with 9 bases aligning to TRBD1. V trimming: 6 bases; J trimming: 4 bases; junction bases outside the gene matches: 7. There are 15 residues in the CDR3. The V gene's germline CDR1 is MNHNY and CDR2 SVGAGI (reference sequence). CDR3 sequence reads: CASSLDRGGNQPQHF. CDR3 coding DNA: TGTGCCAGCAGCCTGGACAGGGGCGGGAATCAGCCCCAGCATTTT.

The chain combines TRBV2 with TRBJ1-4, with a weak D call TRBD1 (6 bases). Germline lookup yields CDR1 SNHLY and CDR2 FYNNEI. V gave up 2 bases and J gave up 7 bases, with 11 bases separating them. The CDR3 is 14 amino acids. CDR3 sequence reads: CASSENRDSEKLFF. DNA of the CDR3: TGTGCCAGCAGTGAAAACAGGGATAGTGAAAAACTGTTTTTT.

The genes are TRBV5-1 and TRBJ2-5; TRBD2 matches at 12 bases. This CDR3 comprises 15 residues. The V gene's germline CDR1 is SGHRS and CDR2 YFSETQ. V lost 7 bases, J lost 3 bases, and 7 bases stayed unmatched. The CDR3 spells CASSPTSGSEETQYF. The CDR3 nucleotides read TGCGCCAGCTCCCCGACTAGCGGGAGTGAAGAGACCCAGTACTTC.